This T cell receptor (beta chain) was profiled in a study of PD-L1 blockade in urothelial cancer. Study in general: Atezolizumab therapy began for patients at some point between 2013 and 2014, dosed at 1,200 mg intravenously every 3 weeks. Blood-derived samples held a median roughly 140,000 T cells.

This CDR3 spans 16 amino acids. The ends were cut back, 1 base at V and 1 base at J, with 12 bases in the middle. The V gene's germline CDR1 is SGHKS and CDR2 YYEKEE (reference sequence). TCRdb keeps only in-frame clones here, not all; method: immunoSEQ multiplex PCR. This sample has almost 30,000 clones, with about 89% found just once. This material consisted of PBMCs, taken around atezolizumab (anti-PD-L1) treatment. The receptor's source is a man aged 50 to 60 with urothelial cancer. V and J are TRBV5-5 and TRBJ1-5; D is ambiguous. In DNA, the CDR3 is TGTGCCAGCAGCTTGAGCGTAGGAGGAAGCAATCAGCCCCAGCATTTT. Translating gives CASSLSVGGSNQPQHF.